This T cell receptor beta chain came from a study of post-analysis software for immune sequencing data. CDR3 length: 14 residues. The germline gives CDR1 DFQATT, CDR2 SNEGSKA (reference sequence). Trimming took 5 bases from V and 6 from J, leaving 19 bases between them. Findings and limits, study-wide: Controls showed significantly higher normalized Chao1 diversity than did multiple sclerosis patients. TRBV5-6, TRBV5-1 and TRBV20-1 were among roughly 5 TRBV segments more frequent in patients than controls.

This clonotype has just a few counts. What it binds is not known. Unique molecular identifiers were built into the TCR beta cDNA libraries. Out of roughly 0.85 to 11 million T cells, some 480,000 cDNA molecules were generated. TCRdb re-analysed the PCR reads in MiXCR, keeping a single row per CDR3 protein. The sample lists roughly 540,000 distinct CDR3 sequences, roughly 34% occurring once. The receptor was isolated from a girl between 2 and 17 years old with multiple sclerosis. Specimen: blood. V gene TRBV20-1 combines with J gene TRBJ1-1; possibly TRBD1 for D (5 bases). The CDR3 loop is CSAPFDRLQAEAFF. DNA for the CDR3: TGCAGTGCTCCATTTGACAGACTACAGGCTGAAGCTTTCTTT.